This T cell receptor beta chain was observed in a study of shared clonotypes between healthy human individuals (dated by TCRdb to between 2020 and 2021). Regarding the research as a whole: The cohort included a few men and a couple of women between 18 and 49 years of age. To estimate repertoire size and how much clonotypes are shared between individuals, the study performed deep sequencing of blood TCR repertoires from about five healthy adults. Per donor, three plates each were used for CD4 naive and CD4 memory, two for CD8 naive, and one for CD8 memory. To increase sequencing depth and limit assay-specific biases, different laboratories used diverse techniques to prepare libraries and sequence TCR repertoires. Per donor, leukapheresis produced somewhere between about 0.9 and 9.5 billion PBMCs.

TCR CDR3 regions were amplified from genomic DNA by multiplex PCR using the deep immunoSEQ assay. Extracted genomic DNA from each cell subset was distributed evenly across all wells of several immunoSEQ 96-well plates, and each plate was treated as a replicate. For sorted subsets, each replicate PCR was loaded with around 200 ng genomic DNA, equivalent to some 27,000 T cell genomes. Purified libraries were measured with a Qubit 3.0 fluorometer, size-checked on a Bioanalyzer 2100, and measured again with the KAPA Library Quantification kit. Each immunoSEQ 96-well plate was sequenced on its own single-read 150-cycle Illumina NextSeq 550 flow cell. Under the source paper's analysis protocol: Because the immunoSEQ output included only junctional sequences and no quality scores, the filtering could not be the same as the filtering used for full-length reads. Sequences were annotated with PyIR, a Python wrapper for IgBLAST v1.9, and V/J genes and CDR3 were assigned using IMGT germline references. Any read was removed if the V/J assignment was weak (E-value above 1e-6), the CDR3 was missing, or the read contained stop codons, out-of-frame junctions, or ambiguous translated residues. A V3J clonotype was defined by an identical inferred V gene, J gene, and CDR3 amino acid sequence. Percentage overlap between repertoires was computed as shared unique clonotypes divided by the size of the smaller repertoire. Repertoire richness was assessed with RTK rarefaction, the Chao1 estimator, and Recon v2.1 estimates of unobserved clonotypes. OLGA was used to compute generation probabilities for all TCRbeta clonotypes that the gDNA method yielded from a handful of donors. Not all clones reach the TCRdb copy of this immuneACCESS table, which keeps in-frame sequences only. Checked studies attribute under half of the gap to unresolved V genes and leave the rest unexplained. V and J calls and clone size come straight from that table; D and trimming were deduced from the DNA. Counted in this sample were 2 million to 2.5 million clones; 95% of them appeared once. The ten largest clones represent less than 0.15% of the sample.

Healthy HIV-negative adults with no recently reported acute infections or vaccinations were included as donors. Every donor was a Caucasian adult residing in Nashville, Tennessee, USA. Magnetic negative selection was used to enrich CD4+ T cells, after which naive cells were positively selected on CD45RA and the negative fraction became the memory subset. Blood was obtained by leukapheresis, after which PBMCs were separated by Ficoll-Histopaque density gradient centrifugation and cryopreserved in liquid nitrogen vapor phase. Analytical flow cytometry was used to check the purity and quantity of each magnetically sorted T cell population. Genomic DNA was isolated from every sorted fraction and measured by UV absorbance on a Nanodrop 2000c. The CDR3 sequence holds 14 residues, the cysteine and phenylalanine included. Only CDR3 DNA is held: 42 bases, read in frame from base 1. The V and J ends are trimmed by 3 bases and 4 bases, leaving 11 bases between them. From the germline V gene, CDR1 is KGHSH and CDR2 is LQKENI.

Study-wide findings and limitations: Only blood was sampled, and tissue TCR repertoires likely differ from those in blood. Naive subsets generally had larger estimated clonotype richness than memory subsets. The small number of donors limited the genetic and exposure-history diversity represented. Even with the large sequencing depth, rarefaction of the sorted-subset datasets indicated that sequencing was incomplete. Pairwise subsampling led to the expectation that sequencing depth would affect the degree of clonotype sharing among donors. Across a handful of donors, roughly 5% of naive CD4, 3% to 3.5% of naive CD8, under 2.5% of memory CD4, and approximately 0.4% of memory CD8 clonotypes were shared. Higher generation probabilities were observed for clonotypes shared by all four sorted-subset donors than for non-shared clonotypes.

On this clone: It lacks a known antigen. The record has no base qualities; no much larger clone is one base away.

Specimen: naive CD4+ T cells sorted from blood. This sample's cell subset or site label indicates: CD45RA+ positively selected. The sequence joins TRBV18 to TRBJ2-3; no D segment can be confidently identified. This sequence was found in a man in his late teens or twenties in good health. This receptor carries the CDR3 CASSPPVRADTQYF. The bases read TGTGCCAGCTCACCCCCGGTTCGCGCAGATACGCAGTATTTT.